Listed below are T cell receptor beta chains from one sample, sequenced in a study of identical twins. TCRdb reanalysed the 5' RACE reads using MiXCR and keeps one entry per CDR3 protein. Altogether 200,000 to 250,000 distinct CDR3 sequences are present, 6.5% being singletons, with the ten largest covering roughly 15%. A further study also used this sample, focusing on T cells expressing NK-cell markers.

The sequenced material came from CD8+ T cells sorted from blood. These receptor sequences come from a woman between 18 and 30 years old in good health. Each CDR3 is given with its conserved first and last residue. D genes are given only for firm matches. For some rows the clone size is stated as once, few or many, or as a class when expanded; others skip it.

D | length | J | V | size | CDR3 | DNA
TRBD2 | 15 | TRBJ2-7 | TRBV7-6 | few | CASSFSGVRSYEQYF | TGTGCCAGCAGCTTTAGCGGGGTTCGCTCCTACGAGCAGTACTTC
TRBD1 | 16 | TRBJ2-1 | TRBV18 | few | CASFYNPRDRSDEQFF | TGTGCCAGCTTCTATAACCCCAGGGACAGGTCGGATGAGCAGTTCTTC
TRBD1 | 15 | TRBJ2-5 | TRBV2 | few | CASSAGTGREETQYF | TGTGCCAGCAGTGCCGGGACAGGGCGGGAAGAGACCCAGTACTTC
TRBD2 | 15 | TRBJ2-1 | TRBV12-3/TRBV12-4 | few | CASSSAGAVWDEQFF | TGTGCCAGCAGTTCAGCGGGAGCGGTATGGGATGAGCAGTTCTTC
- | 8 | TRBJ2-2 | TRBV12-3/TRBV12-4 | few | CAPGELFF | TGTGCCCCCGGGGAGCTGTTTTTT
TRBD2 | 20 | TRBJ2-1 | TRBV19 | few | CASSIGDSGRQVPSDNEQFF | TGTGCCAGTAGTATAGGTGATAGCGGGAGGCAAGTTCCCAGCGACAATGAGCAGTTCTTC
- | 16 | TRBJ2-3 | TRBV6-5 | - | CASSYLSGTSTDTQYF | TGTGCCAGCAGTTACCTTTCGGGAACCAGCACAGATACGCAGTATTTT
- | 12 | TRBJ2-7 | TRBV6-1 | many | CASTRTMREQYF | TGTGCCAGCACTCGCACGATGAGGGAGCAGTACTTC
- | 11 | TRBJ2-1 | TRBV11-2 | many | CASSFSGNQFF | TGTGCCAGCAGCTTCAGTGGCAATCAGTTCTTC
- | 17 | TRBJ2-5 | TRBV7-6 | - | CASSLDVKTGDRETQYF | TGTGCCAGCAGCTTAGACGTCAAGACAGGCGACAGGGAGACCCAGTACTTC
TRBD1 | 18 | TRBJ1-5 | TRBV20-1 | many | CSAPSPIRQGRLWGPQHF | TGCAGTGCGCCTTCACCGATCCGACAGGGACGCCTTTGGGGTCCCCAGCATTTT
TRBD2 | 17 | TRBJ2-1 | TRBV19 | - | CASAGLAGGSSYNEQFF | TGTGCCAGTGCGGGACTAGCGGGAGGGAGCTCCTACAATGAGCAGTTCTTC
- | 15 | TRBJ2-1 | TRBV24-1 | - | CATSDLRDSYNEQFF | TGTGCCACCAGTGATTTGCGGGATTCCTACAATGAGCAGTTCTTC
- | 16 | TRBJ2-1 | TRBV12-3/TRBV12-4 | few | CASSLFRRGSYNEQFF | TGTGCCAGCAGTTTATTCCGGAGGGGCTCCTACAATGAGCAGTTCTTC
- | 17 | TRBJ2-1 | TRBV11-3 | few | CASSFPEQGPYYNEQFF | TGTGCCAGCAGCTTTCCCGAGCAGGGACCCTACTACAATGAGCAGTTCTTC
- | 14 | TRBJ2-7 | TRBV5-1 | many | CASSLLQGGYEQYF | TGCGCCAGCAGCTTGCTCCAGGGCGGGTACGAGCAGTACTTC
- | 17 | TRBJ2-3 | TRBV3-1 | many | CASSQASSEMATDTQYF | TGTGCCAGCAGCCAAGCGTCCTCGGAAATGGCCACAGATACGCAGTATTTT
TRBD1 | 12 | TRBJ2-7 | TRBV5-1 | - | CASRTGSDEQYF | TGCGCCAGCCGGACAGGGAGCGACGAGCAGTACTTC
TRBD2 | 16 | TRBJ2-7 | TRBV4-1 | - | CASSGVGSSGFLEQYF | TGCGCCAGCAGCGGGGTTGGATCTAGCGGGTTCCTCGAGCAGTACTTC
TRBD2 | 13 | TRBJ2-7 | TRBV20-1 | - | CSAVGTSAPEQYF | TGCAGCGCCGTGGGGACTAGCGCCCCCGAGCAGTACTTC
- | 13 | TRBJ1-1 | TRBV6-4 | many | CASSVGPYTEAFF | TGTGCCAGCAGTGTGGGACCTTACACTGAAGCTTTCTTT
TRBD2 | 16 | TRBJ2-7 | TRBV7-9 | many | CASSWRETSGSYEQYF | TGTGCCAGCAGCTGGCGGGAGACTAGCGGGAGTTACGAGCAGTACTTC
TRBD2 | 14 | TRBJ2-7 | TRBV6-1 | few | CATQTVAGTYEQYF | TGTGCCACCCAAACCGTAGCGGGTACCTACGAGCAGTACTTC
- | 14 | TRBJ2-7 | TRBV5-1 | few | CASSQTLGTYEQYF | TGCGCCAGCAGCCAAACCCTGGGGACCTACGAGCAGTACTTC
TRBD1 | 15 | TRBJ1-1 | TRBV5-1 | few | CASSLSTTGYTEAFF | TGCGCCAGCAGCTTAAGTACGACAGGGTATACTGAAGCTTTCTTT
- | 16 | TRBJ1-4 | TRBV5-1 | many | CASSLEAGGGNEKLFF | TGCGCCAGCAGCTTGGAAGCAGGAGGTGGTAATGAAAAACTGTTTTTT
- | 15 | TRBJ2-1 | TRBV13 | few | CASSLGAVSYNEQFF | TGTGCCAGCAGCTTAGGCGCGGTCTCCTACAATGAGCAGTTCTTC
TRBD1 | 13 | TRBJ1-1 | TRBV7-8 | few | CASSATGVPEAFF | TGTGCCAGCAGCGCGACAGGGGTCCCTGAAGCTTTCTTT
TRBD2 | 17 | TRBJ2-3 | TRBV15 | - | CATSRDGSGSGTDTQYF | TGTGCCACCAGCAGAGATGGGAGCGGGAGCGGCACAGATACGCAGTATTTT
TRBD2 | 15 | TRBJ2-1 | TRBV4-2 | few | CASSQEGTNYNEQFF | TGTGCCAGCAGCCAAGAAGGGACTAACTACAATGAGCAGTTCTTC
TRBD1 | 14 | TRBJ1-2 | TRBV12-3/TRBV12-4 | many | CASSADRGYYGYTF | TGTGCCAGCAGTGCAGACAGGGGGTACTATGGCTACACCTTC
TRBD2 | 15 | TRBJ2-2 | TRBV20-1 | - | CSAGLAGHLTGELFF | TGCAGTGCAGGACTAGCGGGACATCTAACCGGGGAGCTGTTTTTT
- | 15 | TRBJ2-3 | TRBV11-2 | - | CASSLEKAILDTQYF | TGTGCCAGCAGCTTAGAAAAGGCTATTTTAGATACGCAGTATTTT
- | 13 | TRBJ1-1 | TRBV11-2 | - | CASSLKRGAEAFF | TGTGCCAGCAGCTTAAAAAGGGGCGCTGAAGCTTTCTTT
TRBD1 | 15 | TRBJ2-7 | TRBV27 | - | CASSSHGTGYYEQYF | TGTGCCAGCAGTTCCCACGGGACAGGGTACTACGAGCAGTACTTC
- | 15 | TRBJ2-1 | TRBV20-1 | few | CSARVSGETYNEQFF | TGCAGTGCTAGAGTCTCGGGGGAAACCTACAATGAGCAGTTCTTC
TRBD2 | 16 | TRBJ2-2 | TRBV6-2/TRBV6-3 | - | CASSLREKLNTGELFF | TGTGCCAGCAGTCTGCGGGAGAAGTTGAACACCGGGGAGCTGTTTTTT
- | 13 | TRBJ2-7 | TRBV11-2 | many | CASSFDRSYEQYF | TGTGCCAGCAGCTTTGACAGATCCTACGAGCAGTACTTC
- | 13 | TRBJ2-3 | TRBV11-2 | many | CASSFLLVDTQYF | TGTGCCAGCAGCTTCCTTTTGGTGGATACGCAGTATTTT
- | 11 | TRBJ2-1 | TRBV27 | - | CASKQGGEQFF | TGTGCCAGCAAGCAGGGGGGTGAGCAGTTCTTC
- | 15 | TRBJ2-1 | TRBV5-1 | many | CASSLEQAPYNEQFF | TGCGCCAGCAGCTTGGAACAGGCCCCCTACAATGAGCAGTTCTTC
- | 14 | TRBJ2-7 | TRBV7-9 | few | CASSRVGSGLEQYF | TGTGCCAGCAGCCGTGTTGGGAGTGGCCTGGAGCAGTACTTC
- | 13 | TRBJ1-1 | TRBV5-6 | many | CASSRVGNTEAFF | TGTGCCAGCAGCAGGGTGGGGAACACTGAAGCTTTCTTT
- | 13 | TRBJ2-7 | TRBV10-3 | many | CAISDGLTNEQYF | TGTGCCATCAGTGATGGTCTGACAAACGAGCAGTACTTC
- | 12 | TRBJ1-2 | TRBV6-5 | many | CASSWGHYGYTF | TGTGCCAGCAGTTGGGGACACTATGGCTACACCTTC
- | 15 | TRBJ2-1 | TRBV19 | - | CASSIVLASYNEQFF | TGTGCCAGTAGTATTGTCCTAGCGTCCTACAATGAGCAGTTCTTC
- | 14 | TRBJ1-2 | TRBV7-9 | - | CASSLGQSFYGYTF | TGTGCCAGCAGCTTAGGGCAGAGCTTCTATGGCTACACCTTC
- | 15 | TRBJ1-2 | TRBV7-9 | many | CASSSPKTGASGYTF | TGTGCCAGCAGCTCCCCAAAGACAGGCGCTTCTGGCTACACCTTC
- | 13 | TRBJ2-1 | TRBV12-3/TRBV12-4 | many | CASSSVITNEQFF | TGTGCCAGCAGTTCGGTAATAACCAATGAGCAGTTCTTC
TRBD1 | 13 | TRBJ1-1 | TRBV5-6 | many | CASSPSTGLEAFF | TGTGCCAGCAGCCCGTCGACAGGGCTTGAAGCTTTCTTT
- | 13 | TRBJ1-1 | TRBV6-2/TRBV6-3 | many | CACPAAPNTEAFF | TGTGCCTGCCCGGCAGCCCCGAACACTGAAGCTTTCTTT
- | 13 | TRBJ2-7 | TRBV20-1 | many | CSARDGSSYEQYF | TGCAGTGCTAGAGATGGCAGCTCCTACGAGCAGTACTTC
- | 17 | TRBJ2-3 | TRBV9 | many | CASSVANWTAATDTQYF | TGTGCCAGCAGCGTAGCAAACTGGACGGCAGCCACAGATACGCAGTATTTT
- | 11 | TRBJ1-1 | TRBV10-1 | - | CASSDGDEAFF | TGCGCCAGCAGTGATGGGGATGAAGCTTTCTTT